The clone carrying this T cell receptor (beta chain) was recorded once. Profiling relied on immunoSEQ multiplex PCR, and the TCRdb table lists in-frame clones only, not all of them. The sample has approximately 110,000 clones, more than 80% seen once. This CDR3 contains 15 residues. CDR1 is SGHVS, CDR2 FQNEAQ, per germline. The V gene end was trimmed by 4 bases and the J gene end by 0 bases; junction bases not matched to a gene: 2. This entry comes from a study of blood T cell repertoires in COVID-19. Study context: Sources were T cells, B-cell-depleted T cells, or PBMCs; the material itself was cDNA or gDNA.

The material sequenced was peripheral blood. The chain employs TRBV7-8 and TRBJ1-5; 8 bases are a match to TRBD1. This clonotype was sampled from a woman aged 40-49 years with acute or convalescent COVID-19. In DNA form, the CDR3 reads TGTGCCAGCAGCTCAGGGGGCTATAGCAATCAGCCCCAGCATTTT. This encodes CASSSGGYSNQPQHF.